The entry that follows covers one T cell receptor (beta chain) sequence. Germline assignment: CDR1 SGDLS and CDR2 YYNGEE. Trimming removed 3 bases from V and 7 bases from J; junction bases left unmatched: 5. The CDR3 is 16 amino acids. The data belong to a study of blood T cell repertoires in COVID-19. Study-wide context: Sources were T cells, B-cell-depleted T cells, or PBMCs; the material itself was cDNA or gDNA.

Under the authors' procedure: Reference gene primer amplification gave nucleated cell count estimates. The repertoire was sequenced with immunoSEQ multiplex PCR; TCRdb's copy has only in-frame clones and lacks some. V and J calls plus clone size are reproduced from that table; the DNA served to infer D and trimming. The sample lists approximately 69,000 clones; 88% were seen once. Sequenced: peripheral blood. The source of this sequence is a man aged 50 to 60 with acute or convalescent COVID-19. The chain has TRBV9 and TRBJ2-2, with 14 bases that match TRBD2. The CDR3 nucleotides are TGTGCCAGCAGCGGACTAGCGGGGGGGCCAAGCGGGGAGCTGTTTTTT. This gives the protein CASSGLAGGPSGELFF.